Described below is a single TCR beta chain sequence and its context. A few counts support this clone. It has no known antigen specificity. It has no much larger one-base neighbor in the sample; base qualities were not kept. The data were taken from a study of cytomegalovirus exposure and HLA in healthy donors (dated by TCRdb to 2017 to 2019). About the study as a whole: An earlier analysis of some 600 of the donors reported 250 to 300 Gb of sequence data and about 120 million unique TCR beta sequences obtained from approximately 180 million T cells. The study aimed to test whether signatures of past pathogen exposure could be identified by cataloging public T cell receptors. About 280 gigabases of sequencing data and 70 million to 85 million unique TCR sequences were included in an early release covering several hundred HLA-typed donors. A later analysis re-analyzed previously published TCR beta repertoires from about 600 donors and added high-resolution HLA genotyping to study TCR occurrence patterns. To predict cytomegalovirus infection status, the study combined high-throughput TCR immunosequencing, statistical association of individual TCRs with disease status, and machine learning. All discovery cohort repertoires had been generated using a single sequencing platform. On average, 235,054 unique TCR beta nucleotide sequences were sequenced per donor among 398 genotyped donors of the cohort, with roughly a sixth of those sequences being non-productive. About five DR-DQ haplotypes were treated as single units for association and clustering because of strong linkage in the cohort. The study profiled the T cell repertoires of 666 subjects by immunosequencing and related them to cytomegalovirus serostatus. The later analysis used no new phenotypic data to find candidate immune exposures, relying instead on TCR beta sequences and their occurrence across donors. A later genetic analysis used genome-wide SNP genotypes for about three fifths of the 666 donors, treating that subset as a discovery cohort. Of the 350 to 400 genotyped donors, about 84% fell in the genetic ancestry cluster associated with self-reported Caucasian donors. In addition to the first cohort of around 670 subjects, a separate validation cohort of 130 or so different subjects was used. An earlier analysis of 500 to 750 of the donors applied high-throughput TCR beta sequencing to assess whether each TCR beta V gene segment acted as functional or pseudogenic. Alongside the repertoire data, information on donor age, sex, ethnicity and CMV serostatus was compiled. HLA typing covered class I and class II loci at four-digit resolution. Typing coverage differed by locus: A, B, C, DRB1 and DQB1 were typed in roughly 620-630 donors, DQA1 in roughly 510, DPA1 in nearly 610, and DPB1 in just under 490. General findings and caveats noted by the study authors: Broadly in line with IMGT annotations, most TCR beta V segments showed up in productive rearrangements about 87% or about 30% of the time in an earlier analysis of 587 of the donors. A further reported finding was that TCR beta sequences accurately predicted the HLA-A and HLA-B alleles for most subjects in the first cohort. In a later analysis, 16,951 TCR beta sequences were associated with specific HLA alleles at a false discovery rate of 0.05. The presence/absence analyses assumed that sequencing depth was roughly uniform across donors, and that assumption may not be true. Some IMGT-functional V segments, including TRBV6-2 and TRBV6-3, could not be distinguished by the 87-base-pair reads and were therefore excluded. Linkage disequilibrium might explain the correlated functional status among segregating V segments, but an unknown experimental factor could not be ruled out. The cohort was sequenced for TCR beta chains only, and without alpha or paired-chain data the features that could be detected were limited. A later analysis found that most CMV-associated TCR beta chains appeared HLA-restricted, with HLA associations seemingly driven largely by CMV exposure. The study gave a list of more than 150 TCR beta chains associated with cytomegalovirus. Roughly 15 rarely observed V segments, including chromosome 9 orphons, were excluded from the earlier analysis of almost 600 of the donors because counts were too low. According to the authors, the approach could potentially be generalized to other disease states and immunological phenotypes. Three of the identified cytomegalovirus-associated TCR beta chains were confirmed in vitro to be specific for cytomegalovirus antigens. In a later analysis, HLA-associated TCR beta chains showed more clonal expansion and lower generation probabilities than non-associated chains that were equally common. When HLA alleles, especially DR and DQ, strongly co-occurred, TCR associations were difficult to assign to individual alleles. Immune exposure information for the cohort was limited to CMV serostatus. In a later analysis, the rate of TCR association differed among HLA loci, with DRB1 alleles having the most associated TCRs and HLA-C alleles having the fewest. In a later analysis, several top co-occurrence clusters were reported to appear linked to parvovirus B19, influenza, CMV and Epstein-Barr virus. A cluster of highly shared sequence variants was judged likely to be a technical artifact of the sequencing pipeline. According to a later genetic analysis, donors in an Asian-associated ancestry cluster had fewer N-insertions in productive TCRs than the approximately 690-donor mean. A later genetic analysis associated a missense DCLRE1C variant with V-gene and J-gene trimming of TCR beta chains, and an independent cohort replicated the association. In both the original and validation cohorts, the classifier was reported to diagnose cytomegalovirus status with high specificity and sensitivity. While some public TCRs were present in many individuals, most TCR sequences turned up only very rarely across donors. Because HLA typing was unavailable for some donors at each locus, only the typed subset was used in association tests.

Library preparation employed the immunoSEQ multiplex PCR assay. For the multiplex PCR, a mixture combining 60 forward primers for TCR Vbeta segments and 13 reverse primers for TCR Jbeta segments was used. The CDR3 region of rearranged TCR beta genes was amplified from genomic DNA with a multiplex PCR assay. The Illumina HiSeq System was used to sequence the amplified TCR beta libraries as 87-base-pair reads. Per the original workflow: Across the 600 to 700 repertoires, a later analysis counted about 81 million unique TCR beta chains, some 11 million of which were shared by at least two donors. Raw reads were error-corrected and collapsed into unique sequences with a nearest-neighbor algorithm that merged closely related sequences to remove PCR and sequencing errors. CDR3 sequences were aligned to IMGT reference sequences to assign V, D and J gene segments. For a sequence to be retained, at least a six-nucleotide match to both a V gene segment and a J gene segment was required. A rearrangement was called productive if the CDR3 had no stop codons and remained in frame with V and J, and every other rearrangement was called non-productive. Following IMGT convention, CDR3 was defined as the stretch from the second conserved V-encoded cysteine up to the conserved J-encoded phenylalanine. The earlier analysis of about 560 of the donors excluded any sequence lacking an unambiguous match to a single V gene segment. An earlier analysis of fewer than 650 of the donors classified V segments as functional when productive rearrangements were above 56.7% and as segregating when the standard deviation between donors was above 5%. A statistical classification framework was built to diagnose cytomegalovirus status from the catalog of TCR beta chain sequences. V and J gene assignment, in a later analysis, came from comparing TCR nucleotide sequences with IMGT/GENE-DB human TR gene sequences. A later analysis assigned CDR3 sequences and most-parsimonious VDJ recombination scenarios with the TCRdist pipeline. In a later analysis, each TCR beta chain was defined by its CDR3 amino acid sequence together with its V-gene family, and reads without a unique V-gene family were excluded. A later analysis removed 500 to 600 highly shared, low-generation-probability nucleotide sequences to deal with suspected cross-contamination and a sequencing artifact. For each public chain, a later analysis derived a clonal expansion index from normalized ranks of inferred template counts within each repertoire. In a later analysis, generation probabilities were computed with a VDJ recombination model fitted to out-of-frame rearrangements, and the resulting probabilities were checked against IGoR. Hypergeometric tests were used in a later analysis to score TCR-TCR, TCR-HLA and TCR-CMV co-occurrence, with a repertoire-size bias correction applied to the TCR pairs. To estimate false discovery rates, a later analysis permuted the HLA or CMV assignments 20 times. In a later analysis, co-occurring TCRs were grouped using DBSCAN, with TCRdist sequence similarity added in when clustering inside HLA-allele-positive subsets. For co-occurrence clustering, repertoires with fewer than 30,000 or more than 120,000 public chains were excluded, along with about five repertoires with anomalous nucleotide sharing. TCRdb carries this immuneACCESS record with in-frame sequences only. Its versions omit some clonotypes, under half of them owing to an unresolved V gene in the studies checked, with the rest unexplained. That table is the source of V, J and clone size, and D and trimming were worked out from the DNA. The sample table lists 110,000 to 150,000 clones, 65% to 85% of them with a count of one. The top ten hold about 6.5% of the sample.

CDR1 and CDR2, looked up from the germline V gene (reference sequence), are GTSNPN and SVGIG. Taken from cysteine to phenylalanine, the CDR3 has 14 residues. CDR3 DNA only is kept here, 42 bases in frame from base 1. Between the V and J ends, shortened by 4 bases and 1 base respectively, the junction contains 12 bases. In total, 630 or so healthy bone marrow donors made up the cohort. At the time of sampling, every cohort member was nominally healthy, though immune exposures that went unrecorded were likely present. The donor tested CMV seronegative, placing the donor among the 300 to 450 seronegative members of the cohort. A peripheral blood sample was provided by each donor, and peripheral blood mononuclear cells were used for TCR beta sequencing. Genomic DNA was extracted from the blood cell samples with the Qiagen DNeasy Blood Extraction Kit.

The chain employs TRBV30 and TRBJ2-3; the D gene is possibly TRBD2, with 5 bases matching. Material for sequencing was PBMCs. This clonotype was sampled from a man aged 30 to 45 in good health and CMV-seronegative. DNA sequence: TGTGCCTGGATTGATGTTAGCGGCACAGATACGCAGTATTTT. This encodes CAWIDVSGTDTQYF.